This T cell receptor beta chain was sequenced during a study of cytotoxic CD8 clonotypes in ibrutinib-treated CLL. Study information: Responses: around 24 partial, 2 complete; after median approximately six years, approximately 14 stayed remitted, some 12 progressed. Treatment had run for a median approximately twelve months, range 6 to 36, when response samples were taken. The study, taken as a whole, reports: Researchers report that baseline clonality outpaced age-matched healthy donors and tracked circulating CD8+ T-cell counts.

Sequencing was performed with immunoSEQ multiplex PCR; in TCRdb, only in-frame clones are kept and a portion is missing. The repertoire holds hundreds of thousands of clones, with less than 75% as singletons. The germline CDR1 and CDR2 sequences are SGHKS and YYEKEE (reference sequence). The V end lost 3 bases, the J end lost 5 bases, and 8 bases lay between the germline ends. CDR3 length equals 12 residues. This clone was seen a handful of times. The antigen is unknown. The input for sequencing was PBMCs, taken after 24 months of ibrutinib treatment. This chain links TRBV5-5 with TRBJ1-2; D not certain. The sequence was obtained from a human donor with chronic lymphocytic leukemia. The CDR3 loop is CASSYDSYGYTF. The CDR3, as DNA: TGTGCCAGCAGCTATGACTCGTATGGCTACACCTTC.